This T cell receptor (beta chain) is from a study of T-cell memory formation after mild COVID-19 (dated by TCRdb to the early 2020s). Concerning the study at large: Most TCR sequence clusters were specific to one of the two donors. Two young, previously healthy adult volunteers made up the cohort, one male and one female. In two donors, T-cell clones that expanded and contracted after mild COVID-19 were followed by sequencing TCRalpha and TCRbeta repertoires longitudinally. The study at large found these results: Contracting CD4+ clones were found mainly in CM and EM memory subsets, while CD8+ clones were enriched in EMRA. The second-wave clones that peaked on day 37 were not confirmed to be SARS-CoV-2 specific. The detection of some responding clones in pre-infection memory suggests that pre-existing cross-reactive memory T cells joined the SARS-CoV-2 response. Clones contracting from day 15 to 85 had balanced CD4/CD8 phenotypes, while a second wave expanding from day 15 to 37 was biased towards CD4+. Only two mild cases were covered by the study, and larger cohorts that include severe cases with pre-infection samples were considered necessary.

Reads for this sample came from an Illumina NovaSeq 6000. TCRalpha and TCRbeta cDNA libraries were built by 5'RACE with constant-segment primers, adding sample barcodes and unique molecular identifiers. RNA was extracted from every sample with Trizol reagent. Library amplification was performed in two PCR steps, and a second sample barcode and Illumina TruSeq adapters were introduced in the second step. The libraries were sequenced on an Illumina NovaSeq using 2 x 150 bp paired-end reads. The authors' analysis ran thus. The reads were demultiplexed and collapsed into UMI-guided consensus sequences using migec v1.2.7. Using mixcr v2.1.11, the UMI consensuses were aligned to TRA and TRB V and J templates and assembled into clonotypes. Clonotypes were classified as expanded or contracted when called significant by both edgeR and NoisET, with noise models trained on biological replicates. For edgeR calls, a false discovery rate-adjusted p below 0.01 and a log2 fold-change threshold of 1 were applied. As an exploratory analysis of dynamics, max-normalized trajectories of the 1000 most abundant clonotypes were examined by PCA with hierarchical clustering. Each responding clone was given a CD4 or CD8 phenotype based on the CD4+ and CD8+ repertoires, which had been sequenced separately. TCRdb trimmed public reads at Q25 via fastp, called clones via MiXCR and kept in-frame beta chains. Rows matching on CDR3 protein sequence are summarized as one entry with the most common DNA and genes. The V and J calls come from TCRdb's annotation, not from the publication. This sample gives under 400,000 distinct CDR3 sequences in total; under 25% of them show up just once. Roughly an eighth of the sample is in the top ten clones.

Spanning cysteine to phenylalanine, the CDR3 consists of 16 amino acids. Just CDR3 DNA is preserved here, 48 bases in frame from base 1. From a lookup of the germline V gene, CDR1 and CDR2 are LGHNA and YNFKEQ. After removal of 4 bases from V and 1 base from J, the junction retains 7 bases not matched to a gene. There are a few counts of this clonotype. Its target antigen remains unknown. No clone much larger than this one lies a single base away; base qualities are absent. Ficoll-Paque density gradient centrifugation was the method used to isolate PBMCs. Sequencing input: PBMCs or a T cell subset sorted from them (not recorded which). This receptor was identified in an adult woman who had mild COVID-19 (a few samples of this study predate the infection). The sample titles of this study are shuffled in the database, so cell type and time point are left out; the donor was told from shared clones. The V and J segments used are TRBV4-2 and TRBJ2-3, with TRBD1 identical over 8 junction bases. The DNA sequence reads TGTGCCAGCAGCCCCACAGGGGGTCACGGCACAGATACGCAGTATTTT. Translation gives CASSPTGGHGTDTQYF.